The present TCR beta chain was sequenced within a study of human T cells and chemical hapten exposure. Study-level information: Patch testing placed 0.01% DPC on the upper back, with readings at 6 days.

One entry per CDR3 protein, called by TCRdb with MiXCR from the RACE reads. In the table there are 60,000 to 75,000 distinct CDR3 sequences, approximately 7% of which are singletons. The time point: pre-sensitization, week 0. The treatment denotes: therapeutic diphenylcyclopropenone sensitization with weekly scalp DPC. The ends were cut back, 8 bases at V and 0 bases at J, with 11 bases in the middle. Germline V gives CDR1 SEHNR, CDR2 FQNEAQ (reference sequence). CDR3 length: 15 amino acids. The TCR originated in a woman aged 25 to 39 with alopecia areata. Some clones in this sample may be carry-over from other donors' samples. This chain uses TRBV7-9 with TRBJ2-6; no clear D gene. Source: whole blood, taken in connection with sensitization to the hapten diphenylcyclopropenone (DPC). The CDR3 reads CASDTSSSGANVLTF. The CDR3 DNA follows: TGTGCCAGCGATACATCTAGCTCTGGGGCCAACGTCCTGACTTTC.